Listed here are 27 T cell receptor beta chains from one sample, sequenced in a study of preoperative IRX-2 immunotherapy in early breast cancer. The protocol was immunoSEQ multiplex PCR, while the TCRdb copy is restricted to in-frame clones and leaves out a portion. The top ten clones hold approximately 28% of a sample with 10,000 to 15,000 clones, just over 90% of them seen once. Documented treatment: preoperative locoregional IRX-2 cytokine immunotherapy. The sample here was taken from a patient treated with IRX-2 immunotherapy. The receptor source for this set is a human donor with breast cancer.

This clone was observed a handful of times. V gene TRBV19 combines with J gene TRBJ1-6; maybe TRBD1 (6 bases). The CDR3 extends over 13 amino acids. The germline V gene has CDR1 LNHDA and CDR2 SQIVND (reference sequence). V gave up 3 bases and J gave up 7 bases, with 7 bases separating them. Written as DNA, the CDR3 is TGTGCCAGTAGTATGCAGGGGAATTCACCCCTCCACTTT. This sequence encodes CASSMQGNSPLHF.

This clone is a singleton in its sample. CDR3 bases: TGCGCCAGCAGCCCAAAGGATAGGGGTTATATGAACACTGAAGCTTTCTTT. Protein sequence: CASSPKDRGYMNTEAFF. V gene TRBV5-1 combines with J gene TRBJ1-1; D is possibly TRBD1 (5 bases). The CDR3 contains 17 residues. Germline CDR1 SGHRS, CDR2 YFSETQ. The V gene lost 4 bases and the J gene lost 0 bases, with 19 bases spanning the gap.

The chain has TRBV6-1 and TRBJ2-7; D gene unclear. This CDR3 is built from 13 residues. Trimming took 3 bases from V and 6 from J, leaving 12 bases between them. Germline V gene lookup returns CDR1 MNHNS and CDR2 SASEGT. In DNA form, the CDR3 reads TGTGCCAGCAGTGAGGGTAGGTTGGGCGAGCAGTACGTC. It codes for CASSEGRLGEQYV.

The rearrangement joins TRBV7-6 to TRBJ1-1; 8 bases map to TRBD1. CDR3 length: 15 residues. V shed 4 bases, J shed 2 bases, and the junction held 6 bases outside the gene matches. CDR1 is SGHVS and CDR2 is FNYEAQ in the germline V gene. The CDR3 loop is CASSSGQGRNTEAFF. The DNA of the CDR3 is TGTGCCAGCAGCTCAGGACAGGGAAGAAACACTGAAGCTTTCTTT.

The V gene is TRBV19, the J gene TRBJ2-1; the D gene could be TRBD1 or TRBD2 (5 bases each). The CDR3 is 15 amino acids. V dropped 5 bases and J dropped 2 bases, with 13 bases sitting between them. Germline CDR1 and CDR2: LNHDA and SQIVND (reference sequence). The CDR3 nucleotides read TGTGCCAGTAGTCTCTCCGGGACGGCCTACAATGAGCAGTTCTTC. Translating gives CASSLSGTAYNEQFF.

The V and J genes are TRBV4-1 and TRBJ2-4; 11 bases agree with TRBD2. This CDR3 region has 18 residues. The V gene's germline CDR1 is MGHRA and CDR2 YSYEKL. J gave up 0 bases and V 1 base, and 5 bases lay outside the gene matches. This chain's CDR3 is CASSQGLAGPKAKNIQYF. The CDR3 bases are TGCGCCAGCAGCCAAGGACTAGCGGGGCCAAAAGCCAAAAACATTCAGTACTTC.

This rearrangement joins TRBV7-8 to TRBJ1-6; D is ambiguous. The CDR3 totals 13 residues. Germline V lookup: CDR1 SGHVS, CDR2 FQNEAQ. Trimming left V 6 bases short and J 4 bases short, with 7 bases between. CDR3 loop: CASSLGYNSPLHF. The CDR3 DNA reads TGTGCCAGCAGTCTGGGATATAATTCACCCCTCCACTTT.

This rearrangement joins TRBV19 to TRBJ1-5, with a weak D call TRBD1 (6 bases). The germline CDR1 and CDR2 sequences are LNHDA and SQIVND (reference sequence). This CDR3 spans 13 amino acids. The V and J ends lost 7 bases and 4 bases respectively, with 11 bases between them. This chain's CDR3 is CASKGTGNQPQHF. The CDR3 DNA sequence: TGTGCCAGTAAAGGTACAGGGAATCAGCCCCAGCATTTT.

This chain joins TRBV7-2 and TRBJ1-4, with 8 bases aligning to TRBD1. The CDR3 is 15 residues long. The germline CDR1 and CDR2 sequences are SGHTA and FQGNSA. Trimming took 0 bases from V and 5 from J; bases not matched to a gene: 2. The DNA of the CDR3 is TGTGCCAGCAGCTTAGCGCGACAGGGGAATGAAAAACTGTTTTTT. Translated: CASSLARQGNEKLFF.

The chain uses TRBV28 and TRBJ1-1; D is ambiguous. Germline V gives CDR1 MDHEN, CDR2 SYDVKM. V lost 2 bases and J lost 3, with 10 bases in between. The CDR3 loop spans 14 amino acids. The CDR3 bases are TGTGCCAGCAGTTTACAGTGGTTGCACACTGAAGCTTTCTTT. It yields the protein CASSLQWLHTEAFF.

This CDR3 is CASSLEGVGVETQYF. The DNA for the CDR3 is TGTGCCAGCAGCTTGGAGGGGGTTGGGGTGGAGACCCAGTACTTC. The chain couples TRBV5-5 to TRBJ2-5; D possibly corresponds to TRBD1 (6 bases). The CDR3 runs 15 residues. V was shortened by 0 bases and J by 5 bases, with 14 bases between the two germline ends. Germline V gene data show CDR1 as SGHKS and CDR2 as YYEKEE (reference sequence). The whole variable domain, filled in from reference TRBV5-5 and TRBJ2-5, reads DAGVTQSPTHLIKTRGQQVTLRCSPISGHKSVSWYQQVLGQGPQFIFQYYEKEERGRGNFPDRFSARQFPNYSSELNVNALLLGDSALYLCASSLEGVGVETQYFGPGTRLLVL.

In its sample, this clone was seen a few times. The V and J genes are TRBV5-1 and TRBJ1-6, with D unclear. CDR3 length equals 15 residues. V lost 0 bases to trimming and J lost 7 bases, with 11 bases between them. Looked up from germline, CDR1 is SGHRS and CDR2 is YFSETQ. The CDR3 coding sequence is TGCGCCAGCAGCTTGGCAGGTGGCAGGAATTCACCCCTCCACTTT. Its protein is CASSLAGGRNSPLHF.

The chain is built from TRBV25-1 and TRBJ2-5; TRBD1 aligns across 8 bases. V gave up 8 bases and J gave up 3 bases; unmatched junction bases: 8. Germline V gene data show CDR1 as MGHDK and CDR2 as SYGVNS. The CDR3 length is 14 residues. The CDR3, as DNA: TGTGCCAGCGCTTTTGGACAGGGAGAAGAGACCCAGTACTTC. Encoded protein: CASAFGQGEETQYF.

DNA of the CDR3: TGTGCCAGCAGCTTGACGGGCGGGGGGAACACAGATACGCAGTATTTT. Encoded protein: CASSLTGGGNTDTQYF. The chain employs TRBV5-4 and TRBJ2-3; 8 nucleotides line up with TRBD2. V gave up 1 base and J gave up 2 bases; unmatched junction bases: 6. The CDR3 spans 16 residues. Germline values: CDR1 SGHNT, CDR2 YYREEE (reference sequence).

This chain uses TRBV5-5 with TRBJ2-3; 7 bases are a match to TRBD1. This CDR3 has 16 residues. The ends lost 4 bases at V and 2 bases at J; junction bases unmatched: 10. Germline CDR1 is SGHKS and CDR2 is YYEKEE (reference sequence). CDR3 loop: CASSGTGTVHTDTQYF. CDR3 nucleotides: TGTGCCAGCAGCGGAACCGGGACAGTCCACACAGATACGCAGTATTTT.

This sequence joins TRBV7-9 and TRBJ1-5, with 8 bases matching TRBD1. V lost 5 bases, J lost 1 base, and 4 bases stayed unmatched. Per the germline V gene, CDR1 is SEHNR and CDR2 is FQNEAQ (reference sequence). The CDR3 spans 15 residues. CDR3: CASSRGQGSNQPQHF. As DNA, the CDR3 is TGTGCCAGCAGCCGTGGACAGGGAAGCAATCAGCCCCAGCATTTT. The full variable domain, completed using reference TRBV7-9 and TRBJ1-5, is DTGVSQNPRHKITKRGQNVTFRCDPISEHNRLYWYRQTLGQGPEFLTYFQNEAQLEKSRLLSDRFSAERPKGSFSTLEIQRTEQGDSAMYLCASSRGQGSNQPQHFGDGTRLSIL.

The chain is built from TRBV28 and TRBJ2-3, with TRBD2 matching over 8 bases. Germline loops: CDR1 MDHEN, CDR2 SYDVKM. V gave up 6 bases and J gave up 5 bases; unmatched junction bases: 16. This CDR3 is 17 amino acids long. CDR3 bases: TGTGCCAGCAGCTTCCTGGTAGGAGCGGGGGATAGAGATACGCAGTATTTT. Translation: CASSFLVGAGDRDTQYF.

J is TRBJ2-1 and V is TRBV7-9, with 12 bases aligning to TRBD2. CDR1 SEHNR and CDR2 FQNEAQ come from the germline V gene (reference sequence). The length of the CDR3 is 18 residues. The V and J ends lost 1 base and 8 bases, in that order; junction bases with no gene match: 12. The CDR3 reads CASSLVYGLAGGSYEQFF. DNA for the CDR3: TGTGCCAGCAGCTTAGTCTATGGCCTAGCGGGGGGGTCGTATGAGCAGTTCTTC.

This clone showed up just a few times. The rearrangement joins TRBV6-5 to TRBJ1-3; D remains unclear. Germline lookup yields CDR1 MNHEY and CDR2 SVGAGI. Trimming left V 7 bases short and J 0 bases short, with 13 bases between. CDR3 length equals 15 residues. CDR3 in DNA: TGTGCCAGCACCCCCCTAGCGGACTCTGGAAACACCATATATTTT. It yields the protein CASTPLADSGNTIYF.

This rearrangement joins TRBV6-1 to TRBJ1-1; D gene unclear. V was shortened by 3 bases and J by 5 bases, with 7 bases between the two germline ends. CDR1 and CDR2 from the germline V gene are MNHNS and SASEGT. The CDR3 extends over 12 amino acids. In DNA, the CDR3 is TGTGCCAGCAGTGAGAGGCGGACTGAAGCTTTCTTT. It yields the protein CASSERRTEAFF.

The chain uses TRBV19 and TRBJ2-1; D not resolved. Trimming shortened V by 3 bases and J by 0 bases, and 9 bases separated the two germline ends. This CDR3 contains 15 residues. Germline-derived CDR1 and CDR2 are LNHDA and SQIVND (reference sequence). The CDR3 coding sequence is TGTGCCAGTAGTATGACGGTTAGCTCCTACAATGAGCAGTTCTTC. Protein product: CASSMTVSSYNEQFF.

The V and J genes are TRBV19 and TRBJ1-2; no firm D call. Germline CDR1 LNHDA, CDR2 SQIVND (reference sequence). Trimming took off 7 bases at V and 2 bases at J, with 17 bases between the two ends. The CDR3 is made up of 15 amino acids. CDR3 loop: CASTPMAPHNYGYTF. The CDR3 DNA follows: TGTGCCAGTACCCCGATGGCCCCCCACAACTATGGCTACACCTTC. Full variable domain (missing parts from reference TRBV19 and TRBJ1-2): DGGITQSPKYLFRKEGQNVTLSCEQNLNHDAMYWYRQDPGQGLRLIYYSQIVNDFQKGDIAEGYSVSREKKESFPLTVTSAQKNPTAFYLCASTPMAPHNYGYTFGSGTRLTVV.

This chain connects TRBV5-8 to TRBJ1-1; D might be TRBD1 (6 bases). CDR1 and CDR2 (germline): SGHTS, YDEGEE. The CDR3 loop spans 15 amino acids. V dropped 2 bases and J dropped 4 bases, with 15 bases sitting between them. For the CDR3, the DNA is TGTGCCAGCAGCTTACTAGTACAGGGACTCACTGAAGCTTTCTTT. Translating it yields CASSLLVQGLTEAFF.

The V and J genes are TRBV9 and TRBJ2-5, with 9 bases lining up with TRBD2. This CDR3 is built from 14 residues. The trim removed 2 bases at V and 3 bases at J, leaving 2 bases unmatched. The germline CDR1 and CDR2 sequences are SGDLS and YYNGEE. CDR3 protein: CASSVASGEETQYF. The DNA for the CDR3 is TGTGCCAGCAGCGTGGCTAGCGGGGAAGAGACCCAGTACTTC.

V gene TRBV28 combines with J gene TRBJ2-7; 7 nucleotides align to TRBD2. With 6 bases clipped from V and 2 bases from J, the junction kept 4 bases outside the gene matches. The germline V gene encodes CDR1 MDHEN and CDR2 SYDVKM. This CDR3 contains 13 residues. In nucleotides, the CDR3 is TGTGCCAGCAGCCCGGGGGGTGCCTACGAGCAGTACGTC. The encoded protein is CASSPGGAYEQYV.

V usage is TRBV11-3 and J usage is TRBJ1-2, with TRBD1 matching 7 bases. The CDR3 is 14 amino acids. J lost 6 bases, V lost 4 bases, and 8 bases had no gene match. CDR1 SGHNT and CDR2 YENEEA come from the germline V gene. The CDR3 protein is CASSSEQTGNGYTF. CDR3 in DNA: TGTGCCAGCAGCTCCGAACAGACAGGGAATGGCTACACCTTC.

The chain couples TRBV19 to TRBJ1-3; D not certain. Looked up from germline, CDR1 is LNHDA and CDR2 is SQIVND (reference sequence). Between the trimmed V and J ends, which lost 5 bases and 0 bases, there was a span of 8 bases. CDR3 length: 14 residues. The CDR3 DNA sequence: TGTGCCAGTAGTGCGGCAAACTCTGGAAACACCATATATTTT. As protein: CASSAANSGNTIYF.